One sample yielded the 2 T cell receptor beta chains listed below, sequenced in a study of blood T cell repertoires in COVID-19. Profiled with immunoSEQ multiplex PCR; TCRdb holds only in-frame clones, not every one. The repertoire includes around 110,000 clones, around nine tenths of them detected once, and approximately 4% sits in the top ten. Specimen: peripheral blood. The receptors derive from a man between 40 and 49 years old with acute or convalescent COVID-19.

This clone was seen only once. This sequence joins TRBV11-2 and TRBJ2-7; D gene ambiguous. The CDR3 is made up of 14 amino acids. In germline, CDR1 is SGHAT, CDR2 FQNNGV. V was shortened by 1 base and J by 1 base, with 8 bases between the two germline ends. This CDR3 is CASSLGRQSYEQYF. The CDR3 DNA is TGTGCCAGCAGCTTAGGCAGGCAGTCCTACGAGCAGTACTTC.

This sequence joins TRBV5-1 and TRBJ2-7; 10 nucleotides match TRBD2. J was trimmed by 2 bases and V by 0 bases; bases with no gene match: 5. Germline CDR1 reads SGHRS; CDR2 reads YFSETQ. The CDR3 is 16 residues long. CDR3 DNA: TGCGCCAGCAGCTTGGTCACTAGCGGGACACCCTACGAGCAGTACTTC. Translating gives CASSLVTSGTPYEQYF.